Detailed here is one T cell receptor (beta chain). Its specificity is unknown. The data are from a study of CD8 T cells in ankylosing spondylitis. General study results and limits: Past studies reported some motif variants in reactive arthritis synovial fluid and blood.

TCRdb reprocessed the 5' RACE reads via MiXCR and lists one record per CDR3 protein. There are 200,000 to 250,000 distinct CDR3 sequences in the sample; roughly 32% occur only once, and around 4% lies in the top ten. The germline V and J ends were trimmed by 9 bases and 2 bases, with 13 bases remaining between them. Germline-derived CDR1 and CDR2 are WSHSY and SAAADI. This CDR3 is built from 13 residues. Sequenced sample: blood, either unsorted or a sorted T cell fraction (not recorded which). The sequence derives from a male donor with ankylosing spondylitis or in good health (not recorded which). This chain joins TRBV10-2 and TRBJ2-5; D is unresolved. DNA of the CDR3: TGCGCCAGTCAAAGACACCCTCAAGAGACCCAGTACTTC. Translation gives CASQRHPQETQYF.